This paragraph reports one TCR beta chain. Its antigen is undetermined. Germline V lookup: CDR1 LGHNA, CDR2 YNFKEQ. This CDR3 contains 14 residues. V dropped 4 bases and J dropped 8; count of bases not matched to a gene: 8. This entry comes from a study of CD4 T cells in relation to SARS-CoV-2 and coronaviruses. In the study overall: ViraFEST: approximately 10-day antigen culture of PBMCs, then TCR beta CDR3 sequencing.

Sequencing was performed with immunoSEQ multiplex PCR; in TCRdb, only in-frame clones are kept and a portion is missing. The table has more than 35,000 clones, around 77% seen once. Sequenced: memory CD4+ T cells from PBMCs, cultured in vitro. This sequence joins TRBV4-2 and TRBJ2-1, with TRBD2 identical over 7 bases. This TCR was recovered from an adult with COVID-19. In DNA form, the CDR3 reads TGTGCCAGCAGCCCCATGAGCGGGGTGGATGAGCAGTTCTTC. It codes for CASSPMSGVDEQFF.